Listed below are T cell receptor beta chains from one sample, sequenced in a study of cytomegalovirus exposure and HLA in healthy donors. Clones were sequenced by immunoSEQ multiplex PCR, and TCRdb holds only the in-frame ones, with some missing. Among 55,000 to 70,000 clones listed, roughly 88% were seen once. Sequenced sample: PBMCs. These receptors came from a woman under 40 in good health and CMV-seronegative. CDR3s include the opening cysteine and the closing phenylalanine or tryptophan.

v_gene	len	j_gene	CDR3aa
TRBV5-1	14	TRBJ1-1	CASSLAQGPVEAFF
TRBV7-2	14	TRBJ2-7	CASSHTGTYYEQYF
TRBV25-1	15	TRBJ2-1	CASSDTGGLANEQFF
TRBV15	18	TRBJ1-1	CATSGSGTGGPISTEAFF
TRBV18	18	TRBJ2-7	CASSPGAIGTGHAYEQYF
TRBV14	16	TRBJ2-3	CASSLRTSEITDTQYF
TRBV19	15	TRBJ2-2	CASSIGGRGTGELFF
TRBV7-8	15	TRBJ2-3	CASSRRDYSTDTQYF
TRBV18	16	TRBJ2-2	CASSPSSGKSTGELFF
TRBV28	15	-	CASSLSQGASYEQYF
TRBV12-5	12	TRBJ2-5	CASGDRGETQYF
TRBV11-2	13	TRBJ1-2	CASSLARGDGYTF
TRBV7-8	15	TRBJ2-1	CASSLFGSSYNEQFF
TRBV5-1	15	TRBJ2-7	CASSRSGQQTYEQSF
TRBV11-2	14	TRBJ2-2	CASSAIVGTGELFF
TRBV29-1	12	TRBJ2-5	CSGRTGPQTQYF
TRBV28	14	TRBJ2-3	CASQRGGAPDTQYF
TRBV7-9	12	-	CSSSLPYYEQYF
TRBV5-4	14	TRBJ2-3	CASSPGLAGDTQYF
TRBV4-3	13	TRBJ2-1	CASGLAGANEQFF
TRBV18	17	TRBJ2-1	CASSPQAGASLYNEQFF
TRBV2	13	TRBJ2-3	CASRVFEADTQYF
TRBV5-8	17	TRBJ2-3	CASSLKGGRASTDTQYF
TRBV27	14	TRBJ2-1	CASSVGGTYNEQFF
TRBV6-5	12	TRBJ1-4	CASSLIPGQWVF
TRBV6-5	14	TRBJ2-3	CASSFDRVGDTQYF
TRBV28	15	TRBJ1-1	CASCSSRGHVTEAFF
TRBV29-1	10	TRBJ1-2	CSVDSYGYTF
TRBV11-2	15	TRBJ2-3	CASSTRAGRTDTQYF
TRBV4-2	19	TRBJ2-3	CASSQEISFLETSTDTQYF